One and the same sample provided the 9 T cell receptor beta chains below, sequenced in a study of post-analysis software for immune sequencing data. The TCR beta cDNA libraries contained unique molecular identifiers. MiXCR, applied by TCRdb to the PCR reads, yields one record per CDR3 protein. Found here are 650,000 to 850,000 distinct CDR3 sequences, about 45% of them singletons; the top ten hold over 4.5%. Whole-study findings and limits: Included in a set of roughly 5 TRBV segments more frequent in patients than controls were TRBV5-6, TRBV5-1 and TRBV20-1.

No antigen has been identified for these receptors. The sample was blood. The receptors were sampled from a girl between 10 and 17 years old with multiple sclerosis.

The chain employs TRBV12-3 or TRBV12-4 and TRBJ1-5; a weak D match, TRBD1 (5 bases). The CDR3 extends over 13 amino acids. Trimming took off 3 bases at V and 6 bases at J, with 9 bases between the two ends. CDR3 DNA: TGTGCCAGCAGTTTGATGGGGGTTCAGCCCCAGCATTTT. It yields the protein CASSLMGVQPQHF.

The rearrangement links TRBV10-3 to TRBJ2-5, with no clear D. With 4 bases removed from V and 5 bases from J, the gap between germline ends came to 8 bases. Germline CDR1 and CDR2: ENHRY and SYGVKD. This CDR3 is built from 12 residues. The CDR3 protein is CAISASLETQYF. Here the CDR3 DNA reads TGTGCCATCAGTGCAAGCTTGGAGACCCAGTACTTC.

This clonotype was observed a few times. The V and J genes are TRBV9 and TRBJ2-7, with D possibly being TRBD1 or TRBD2 (5 bases each). The CDR3 spans 13 residues. V lost 2 bases and J 1 base, leaving 7 bases between the germline ends. Germline V gene sequence: CDR1 SGDLS, CDR2 YYNGEE. CDR3 sequence reads: CASSVEGSYEQYF. As DNA, the CDR3 is TGTGCCAGCAGCGTTGAGGGGTCCTACGAGCAGTACTTC.

In its sample, this clonotype was seen a few times. The V gene is TRBV7-3, the J gene TRBJ2-7; D remains unclear. V was pared by 4 bases and J by 6 bases, with 7 bases between. Germline CDR1 and CDR2: SGHTA and FQGTGA. CDR3 size: 11 residues. Here the CDR3 reads CASSSHSEQYF. The CDR3, as DNA: TGTGCCAGCAGCTCCCACAGCGAGCAGTACTTC.

The table lists this clonotype with a few counts. The chain uses TRBV9 and TRBJ1-1, with a possible D match to TRBD1 (5 bases). The CDR3 has 16 amino acids. Deletions cut 1 base from V and 4 bases from J, with 17 bases between. CDR1 is SGDLS, CDR2 YYNGEE, per germline. CDR3 sequence (DNA): TGTGCCAGCAGCGTATCTTCAGGGTTCTGGCCCACTGAAGCTTTCTTT. Its protein product is CASSVSSGFWPTEAFF.

The chain has TRBV12-3 or TRBV12-4 and TRBJ1-1; 8 bases agree with TRBD1. The CDR3 is 12 amino acids. Trimming at V came to 6 bases and at J to 7 bases, leaving 4 bases not matched to a gene. The CDR3 region is CASRDRVLEAFF. DNA of the CDR3: TGTGCCAGCAGGGACAGGGTCCTTGAAGCTTTCTTT.

This rearrangement joins TRBV21-1 to TRBJ1-1. TRBV21-1 is marked as a pseudogene. This CDR3 spans 14 amino acids. For the CDR3, the DNA is TGTGCCAGTAGCAAAGTGCAGGAGCCGGTTGAAGCTTTCTTT. Its translation is CASSKVQEPVEAFF.

The CDR3 loop reads CASRDSRGYSNQPQHF. The CDR3 region has the DNA TGTGCCAGCAGGGACAGCCGAGGGTATAGCAATCAGCCCCAGCATTTT. The chain employs TRBV27 and TRBJ1-5; possible D gene TRBD1, 6 bases. CDR1 is MNHEY and CDR2 is SMNVEV in the germline V gene (reference sequence). This CDR3 contains 16 residues. V was clipped by 6 bases and J by 0 bases, with 15 bases between them.

The gene calls are TRBV2 and TRBJ2-7, with D possibly being TRBD1 (6 bases). Trimming took 11 bases from V and 3 from J, leaving 23 bases between them. The CDR3 covers 15 residues. CDR1 is SNHLY and CDR2 is FYNNEI in the germline V gene. The CDR3: CAAQETQGRFYEQYF. The CDR3 nucleotides read TGTGCCGCCCAGGAGACTCAGGGGCGCTTCTACGAGCAGTACTTC.